The rows below give T cell receptor beta chains drawn from one sample of a study of blood T cell repertoires in COVID-19. Here immunoSEQ multiplex PCR was the method, and the copy in TCRdb shows in-frame clones only, minus some. Among hundreds of thousands of clones listed, 65% to 90% were seen once. Sequenced sample: peripheral blood. The receptors stem from an older man with acute or convalescent COVID-19. Each CDR3 is given without its conserved first and last residue.

len: 13; v_gene: TRBV27; j_gene: TRBJ2-7; CDR3aa: ASSERDRMAYEQY
len: 13; v_gene: TRBV3-1/TRBV3-2; j_gene: TRBJ2-1; CDR3aa: ASSQGQGKGNEQF
len: 14; v_gene: TRBV5-1; j_gene: TRBJ2-2; CDR3aa: ASSFDQGRYTGELF
len: 10; v_gene: TRBV21-1; j_gene: TRBJ1-2; CDR3aa: ASSKSRGTYT
len: 14; v_gene: TRBV19; j_gene: TRBJ2-3; CDR3aa: ASSQYTGLGTDTQY
len: 12; v_gene: TRBV18; j_gene: TRBJ2-7; CDR3aa: ASGLRTGAGEQY
len: 10; v_gene: TRBV2; j_gene: TRBJ1-1; CDR3aa: ARQGVGTEAF
len: 12; v_gene: TRBV9; j_gene: TRBJ1-6; CDR3aa: ASSAGQGISPLH
len: 11; v_gene: TRBV28; j_gene: TRBJ1-1; CDR3aa: ASSKTGFSEAF
len: 16; v_gene: TRBV11-2; j_gene: TRBJ2-3; CDR3aa: ASSSHVWGEGRADTQY
len: 12; v_gene: TRBV5-8; j_gene: TRBJ2-2; CDR3aa: ASSLIANTGELF
len: 13; v_gene: TRBV15; j_gene: TRBJ2-3; CDR3aa: ATSRGTSTTDTQY
len: 11; v_gene: TRBV2; j_gene: TRBJ1-2; CDR3aa: ASGGATNYGYT
len: 13; v_gene: TRBV21-1; j_gene: TRBJ1-2; CDR3aa: ASSKGGGAFYGYT
len: 14; v_gene: TRBV7-9; j_gene: TRBJ2-1; CDR3aa: ASSLAGGRSYNEQF
len: 11; v_gene: TRBV18; j_gene: TRBJ1-1; CDR3aa: ASSDGQNTEAF
len: 12; v_gene: TRBV14; j_gene: TRBJ1-2; CDR3aa: ASSRGEANYGYT
len: 11; v_gene: TRBV10-1; j_gene: TRBJ1-1; CDR3aa: ASSEQGVGTAF
len: 10; v_gene: TRBV28; j_gene: TRBJ1-5; CDR3aa: ASSFLTGGRH
len: 11; v_gene: TRBV30; j_gene: TRBJ2-7; CDR3aa: ALTQLSSYEQY
len: 10; v_gene: TRBV6-5; j_gene: TRBJ2-3; CDR3aa: ASRGGVDTQY
len: 13; v_gene: TRBV18; j_gene: TRBJ1-4; CDR3aa: ASSPSGLANEKLF
len: 14; v_gene: TRBV7-2; j_gene: TRBJ2-5; CDR3aa: ASRPPGGGVQETQY
len: 13; v_gene: TRBV18; j_gene: TRBJ2-5; CDR3aa: ASSRGTGVMETQY
len: 16; v_gene: TRBV9; j_gene: TRBJ2-2; CDR3aa: ASSVSGLAGGDTGELF
len: 16; v_gene: TRBV2; j_gene: TRBJ1-3; CDR3aa: ASSDIRRSGSSGNTIY
len: 14; v_gene: TRBV4-2; j_gene: TRBJ2-2; CDR3aa: ASSQPGLAGGGELF
len: 9; v_gene: TRBV29-1; j_gene: TRBJ2-7; CDR3aa: SVVKGDEQY
len: 14; v_gene: TRBV6-1; j_gene: TRBJ2-3; CDR3aa: ASSEATGSRTDTQY
len: 14; v_gene: TRBV7-3; j_gene: TRBJ2-3; CDR3aa: ASSRGGTRARDTQY
len: 12; v_gene: TRBV18; j_gene: TRBJ2-5; CDR3aa: ASSFAGVQETQY
len: 12; v_gene: TRBV19; j_gene: TRBJ1-3; CDR3aa: ASSMIGQGATKY
len: 14; v_gene: TRBV6-6; j_gene: TRBJ1-1; CDR3aa: ASSYSGTGGNTEAF
len: 13; v_gene: TRBV19; j_gene: TRBJ2-5; CDR3aa: ASPGDSGRSETQY
len: 14; v_gene: TRBV19; j_gene: TRBJ1-1; CDR3aa: ASSPPGTGRHTEAF
len: 14; v_gene: TRBV27; j_gene: TRBJ2-2; CDR3aa: ASSSLQEGLAGELF
len: 14; v_gene: TRBV30; j_gene: TRBJ1-6; CDR3aa: AWSFTFDRHNSPLH